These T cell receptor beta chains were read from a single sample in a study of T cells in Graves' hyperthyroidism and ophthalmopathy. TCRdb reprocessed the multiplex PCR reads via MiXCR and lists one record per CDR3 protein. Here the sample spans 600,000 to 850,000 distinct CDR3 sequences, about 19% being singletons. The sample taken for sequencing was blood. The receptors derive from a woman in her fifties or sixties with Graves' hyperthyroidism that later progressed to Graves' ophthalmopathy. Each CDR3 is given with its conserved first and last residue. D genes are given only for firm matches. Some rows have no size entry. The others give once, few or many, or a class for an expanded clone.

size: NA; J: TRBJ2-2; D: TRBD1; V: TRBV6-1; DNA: TGTGCCAGCAGTCCCTCAGGGGGAGACACCGGGGAGCTGTTTTTT; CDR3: CASSPSGGDTGELFF
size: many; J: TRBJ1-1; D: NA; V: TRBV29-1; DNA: TGCAGCGTCGCAGGCGCTGAAGCTTTCTTT; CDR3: CSVAGAEAFF
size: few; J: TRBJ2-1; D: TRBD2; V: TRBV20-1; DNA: TGCAGTGCTACTCCCGGGACTAGCGGATACAATGAGCAGTTCTTC; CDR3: CSATPGTSGYNEQFF
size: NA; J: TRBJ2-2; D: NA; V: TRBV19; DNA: TGTGCCAGTAGTTTGGGGGGGGGCCAGACCGGGGAGCTGTTTTTT; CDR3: CASSLGGGQTGELFF
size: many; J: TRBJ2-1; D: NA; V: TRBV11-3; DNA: TGTGCCAGCAGCTTAGGGATAGGGGGGTCCTACAATGAGCAGTTCTTC; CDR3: CASSLGIGGSYNEQFF
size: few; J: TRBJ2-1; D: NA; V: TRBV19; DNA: TGTGCCAGTAGTCCTGGGACAAAATACAATGAGCAGTTCTTC; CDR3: CASSPGTKYNEQFF
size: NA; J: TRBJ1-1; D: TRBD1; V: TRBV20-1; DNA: TGCACTGCTAGAGGGACAGGAGACACTGAAGCCCTCTTT; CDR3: CTARGTGDTEALF
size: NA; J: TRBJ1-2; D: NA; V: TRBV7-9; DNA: TGTGCCAGCAGCTTAGATGCAGGCGATGACTATGGCTACACCTTC; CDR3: CASSLDAGDDYGYTF
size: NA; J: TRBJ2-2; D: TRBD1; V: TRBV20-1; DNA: TGCAGTGCTAGAAGGGACAGGGCTAACACCGGGGAGCTGTTTTTT; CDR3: CSARRDRANTGELFF
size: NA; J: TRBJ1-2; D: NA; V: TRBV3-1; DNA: TGTGCCAGCATCCGAGACTGGGCACGTGTATATGGCTACACCTTC; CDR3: CASIRDWARVYGYTF
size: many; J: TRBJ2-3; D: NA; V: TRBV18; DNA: TGTGCCAGCTTCGGGGACCTTCAAGATACGCAGTATTTT; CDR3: CASFGDLQDTQYF
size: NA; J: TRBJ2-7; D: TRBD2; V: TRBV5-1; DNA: TGCGCCAGTCATTCCGGGACTAGCGACTACGAGCAGTACTTC; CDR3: CASHSGTSDYEQYF
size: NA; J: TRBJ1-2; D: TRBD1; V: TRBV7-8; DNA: TGTGCCAGCAGCACAGAAGGGTTAGGGACAGAGGATGGCTACACCTTC; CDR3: CASSTEGLGTEDGYTF
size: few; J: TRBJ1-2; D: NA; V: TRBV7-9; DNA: TGTGCCAGCAGCTCTGGACAGCCGGTCTATGGCTACACCTTC; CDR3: CASSSGQPVYGYTF
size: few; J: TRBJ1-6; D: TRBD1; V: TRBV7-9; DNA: TGTGCCAGCAGCTTCTCACAGGGGCATTCACCCCTCCACTTT; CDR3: CASSFSQGHSPLHF
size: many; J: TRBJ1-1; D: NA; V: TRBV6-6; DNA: TGTGCCAGCAGTTACAGCCGCAGGGGTTATGATGAAGCTTTCTTT; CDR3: CASSYSRRGYDEAFF
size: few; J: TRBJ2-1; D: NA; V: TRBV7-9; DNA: TGTGCCAGCAGCCCGAGGTCGAGAGGCTACGGGAAAGGGGATCAAGAGCAGTTCTTC; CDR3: CASSPRSRGYGKGDQEQFF
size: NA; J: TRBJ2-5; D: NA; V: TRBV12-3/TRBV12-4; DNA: TGTGCCAGCAGTTTTGTCGCCCAAGTGGCAGAGACCCAGTACTTC; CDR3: CASSFVAQVAETQYF
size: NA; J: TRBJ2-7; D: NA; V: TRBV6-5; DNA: TGTGCCAGCAGTTACAGCTGGAGTCGAGAGCAGTACTTC; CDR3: CASSYSWSREQYF
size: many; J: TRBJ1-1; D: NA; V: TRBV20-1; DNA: TGCAGTGCTAGATTGGGACAAGTGAACACTGAAGCTTTCTTT; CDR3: CSARLGQVNTEAFF
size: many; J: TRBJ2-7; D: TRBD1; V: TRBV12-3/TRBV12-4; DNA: TGTGCCAGCAGTTCGGACAGGTCGAGCTCCTACGAGCAGTACTTC; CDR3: CASSSDRSSSYEQYF
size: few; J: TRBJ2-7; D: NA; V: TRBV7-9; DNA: TGTGCCAGCAGCTCCACCCTGGGGGTCCACGGCGACGAGCAGTACTTC; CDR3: CASSSTLGVHGDEQYF